This T cell receptor (beta chain) comes out of a study of tumor-infiltrating lymphocytes in localized non-small cell lung cancer. Study as a whole: Tumor tissue and non-adjacent uninvolved lung came from each patient.

Data came from immunoSEQ multiplex PCR; TCRdb stores just in-frame clones and leaves some out. The sample consists of 9,500 to 15,000 clones, approximately 80% of them appearing once. Germline values: CDR1 SQVTM, CDR2 ANQGSEA. CDR3 length: 10 residues. V lost 7 bases and J 5 bases, leaving 8 bases between the germline ends. The TCR sequence derives from a human donor with non-small cell lung cancer. The chain links TRBV29-1 to TRBJ1-1; D is undetermined. Sequencing used uninvolved lung tissue not adjacent to the tumor. The chain's CDR3 is CSARRTEAFF. In nucleotides, the CDR3 is TGCAGCGCCCGCCGTACTGAAGCTTTCTTT.